This T cell receptor (beta chain) originates from a study of shared clonotypes between healthy human individuals. Under the authors' procedure: Filtering of immunoSEQ junctional sequences could not match full-length read filtering. Data came from immunoSEQ multiplex PCR; TCRdb stores just in-frame clones and leaves some out. V and J calls and clone size are given by that table; D and trimming were obtained from the DNA. The sample records about 470,000 clones, about four fifths being singletons. This clone was recorded many times. The TCR originated in a woman aged 40 to 50 in good health. Some clones in this sample may be carry-over from other donors' samples. Sequencing input: PBMCs.

CDR3 in amino acids: CASSSLQDYGYTF. CDR3 bases: TGTGCCAGCAGCTCCTTACAGGACTATGGCTACACCTTC. This sequence joins TRBV5-4 and TRBJ1-2, with D possibly being TRBD1 (5 bases). Germline V gives CDR1 SGHNT, CDR2 YYREEE (reference sequence). V gave up 3 bases and J gave up 3 bases, with 9 bases separating them. This CDR3 is built from 13 residues.